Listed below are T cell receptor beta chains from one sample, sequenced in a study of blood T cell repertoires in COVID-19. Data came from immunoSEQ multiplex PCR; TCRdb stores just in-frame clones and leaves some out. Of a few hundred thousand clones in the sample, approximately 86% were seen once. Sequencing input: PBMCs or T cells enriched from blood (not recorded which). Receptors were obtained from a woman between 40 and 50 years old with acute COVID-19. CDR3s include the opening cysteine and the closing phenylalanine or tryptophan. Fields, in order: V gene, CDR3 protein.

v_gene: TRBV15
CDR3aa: CATSRLAGGVQYNEQFF

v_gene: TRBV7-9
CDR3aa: CASSLRGPTDEQYF

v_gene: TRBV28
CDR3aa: CASSSAGTGNQPQHF

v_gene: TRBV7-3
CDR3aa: CASSPGTSGSVDEQFF

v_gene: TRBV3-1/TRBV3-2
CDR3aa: CASSQELAGGNEQFF

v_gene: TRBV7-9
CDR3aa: CASSLGAGQGEKLFF

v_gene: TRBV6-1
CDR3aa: CASSEAPGTGNTGELFF

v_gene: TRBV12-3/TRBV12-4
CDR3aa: CASSLNRGAEAFF

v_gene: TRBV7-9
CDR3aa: CASSPRDFTDTQYF

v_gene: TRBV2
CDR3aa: CASSVSGTEQYF

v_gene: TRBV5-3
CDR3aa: CARSFRGPKLFF